Sequencing of this T cell receptor (beta chain) was carried out in a study of CD8 T cells in ankylosing spondylitis. Findings and limits, study-wide: Disease-associated clones were CD8+ and fairly uncommon in peripheral blood. Disease-associated clones were reportedly significantly overrepresented in matched ankylosing spondylitis synovial fluid. It appeared that ankylosing spondylitis blood was characterized by a TCR beta motif of roughly 8 highly homologous variants.

Unmatched junction bases numbered 2, after V lost 2 bases and J lost 5 bases. Germline V gene data show CDR1 as MNHNY and CDR2 as SVGAGI (reference sequence). The CDR3 loop spans 13 amino acids. This clonotype was detected ten times or more. Antigen: not known. As the method for making TCR beta libraries, quantitative 5'-RACE with molecular barcodes was used. Via MiXCR, TCRdb re-called the 5' RACE reads, giving one row per CDR3 protein. This sample has 130,000 to 150,000 distinct CDR3 sequences, with 7.5% to 9.5% found just once. The material sequenced was synovial fluid, either unsorted or a sorted T cell fraction (not recorded which). This TCR was recovered from a male donor with ankylosing spondylitis. V gene TRBV6-6 combines with J gene TRBJ1-1; 7 nucleotides match TRBD1. CDR3 nucleotides: TGTGCCAGCAGTTACGCAGGGGGGACTGAAGCTTTCTTT. This translates into CASSYAGGTEAFF.